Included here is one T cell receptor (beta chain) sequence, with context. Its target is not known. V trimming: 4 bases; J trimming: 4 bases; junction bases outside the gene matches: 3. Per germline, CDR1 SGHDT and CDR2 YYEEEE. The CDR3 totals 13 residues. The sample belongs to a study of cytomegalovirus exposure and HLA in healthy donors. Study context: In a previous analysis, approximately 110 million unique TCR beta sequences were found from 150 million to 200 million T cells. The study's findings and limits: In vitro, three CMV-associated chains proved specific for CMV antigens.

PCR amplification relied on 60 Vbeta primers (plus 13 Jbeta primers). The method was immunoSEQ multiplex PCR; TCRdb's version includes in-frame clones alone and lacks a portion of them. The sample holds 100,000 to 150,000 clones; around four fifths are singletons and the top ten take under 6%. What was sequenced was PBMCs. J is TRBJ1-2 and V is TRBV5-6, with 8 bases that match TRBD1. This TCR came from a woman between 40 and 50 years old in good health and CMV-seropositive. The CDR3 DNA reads TGTGCCAGCAGCCCCGACAGGGGCTATGGCTACACCTTC. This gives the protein CASSPDRGYGYTF. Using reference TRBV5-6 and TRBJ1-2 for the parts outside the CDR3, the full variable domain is DAGVTQSPTHLIKTRGQQVTLRCSPKSGHDTVSWYQQALGQGPQFIFQYYEEEERQRGNFPDRFSGHQFPNYSSELNVNALLLGDSALYLCASSPDRGYGYTFGSGTRLTVV.